A single T cell receptor (beta chain) is shown here with its context. The antigen is unknown. Here immunoSEQ multiplex PCR was the method, and the copy in TCRdb shows in-frame clones only, minus some. This table has 5,000 or so clones, 92% appearing once. Surgery cases with the highest brain T cell transcript signatures were chosen for sequencing. Patients received at least one anti-epileptic drug before surgery. Germline V gene lookup returns CDR1 LGHNT and CDR2 FRNRAP. The CDR3 has 18 amino acids. Trimming shortened V by 1 base and J by 0 bases, and 13 bases separated the two germline ends. The source of the sample is a study of brain T cells in children with intractable seizures. Study-level points and caveats: Absence of clones before surgery may stem from lower sequencing depth. Each case's top public CDR3 resembled known HCMV, EBV or influenza A CDR3s. Patients' HCMV serostatus was unknown; virus specificity rests on CDR3 similarity alone.

This clonotype was sampled from a boy under two years old with focal cortical dysplasia and intractable seizures. V gene TRBV12-5 combines with J gene TRBJ1-6; no reliable D call. The sequenced sample was resected brain tissue, obtained at surgery. Here the CDR3 reads CASGLALQTSSYNSPLHF. The CDR3 bases are TGTGCTAGTGGTTTGGCCCTTCAGACGAGCTCCTATAATTCACCCCTCCACTTT.